This T cell receptor (beta chain) was documented in a study of T-cell reconstitution after alpha-beta-depleted transplantation in children (dated by TCRdb to the mid-2010s). At the level of the whole study: Using TCR repertoire profiling, the study quantitatively followed how T-cell immune reconstitution unfolded in children after TCRalphabeta/CD19-depleted allogeneic hematopoietic cell transplantation. Beyond this particular receptor, the publication reports: The frequencies of hyperexpanded clones fell over the following months, and after one year, T-cell counts and TCRbeta diversity were mostly attributed to newly produced T cells. The apparently early alphabetaT-cell count recovery about two months after transplant was reportedly dependent on only several hundred rapidly expanded clones derived from non-depleted graft cells. In some patients, the high TCRbeta diversity seen at day 60 was put down to recipient T cells and intrathymic progenitors that had survived conditioning.

Libraries were prepared through PCR. Data came from an Illumina HiSeq 2500. TCR library preparation used molecular barcoding, with unique molecular identifiers applied to normalize quantification of the TCRbeta repertoire. The raw public data were reprocessed by TCRdb itself: fastp quality trimming at Q25, MiXCR clonotype calling, in-frame beta chains only. Rows merge per CDR3 protein into single entries with the most common DNA and genes. The sample has more than 200,000 distinct CDR3 sequences on record, roughly 25% of them singletons. Roughly 2.6% of the sample is taken by the ten largest. This clonotype was recorded many times. What this receptor recognizes is not known. No base quality values were provided; no much bigger clone lies one nucleotide off. At the junction V is shortened by 3 bases and J by 0 bases, with 9 bases in between. Including the terminal cysteine and phenylalanine, the CDR3 comprises 14 residues. Only the CDR3 DNA stays, 42 bases, in frame from base 1. The germline V gene (reference sequence) specifies MNHEY as CDR1 and SMNVEV as CDR2.

The treatment or condition label here, explained by the study, means: allogeneic hematopoietic cell transplantation with graft depleted of TCRalphabeta T cells and CD19 B cells. TCRalphabeta/CD19-depleted allogeneic hematopoietic cell grafts were given to the transplant recipients, all of whom were children. The sample here was PBMCs, taken before TCRalphabeta/CD19-depleted stem cell transplant. In this chain, TRBV27 is recombined with TRBJ2-7, and TRBD1 may be the D gene, going by 6 matching bases. This clonotype was obtained from a girl aged 2-15 years with Fanconi anemia, due to receive a stem cell transplant. The CDR3 loop reads CASSFGQNSYEQYF. The nucleotides are TGTGCCAGCAGTTTCGGACAGAACTCCTACGAGCAGTACTTC.